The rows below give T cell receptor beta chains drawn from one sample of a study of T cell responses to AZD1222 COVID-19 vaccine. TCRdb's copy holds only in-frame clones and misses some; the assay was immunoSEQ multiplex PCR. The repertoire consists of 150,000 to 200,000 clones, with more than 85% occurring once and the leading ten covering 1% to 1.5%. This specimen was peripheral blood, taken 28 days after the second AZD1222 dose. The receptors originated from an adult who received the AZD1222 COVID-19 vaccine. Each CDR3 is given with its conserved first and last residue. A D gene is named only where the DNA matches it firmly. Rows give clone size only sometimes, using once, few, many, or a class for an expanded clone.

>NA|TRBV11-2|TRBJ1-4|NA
CASSLGVGNEKLFF
TGTGCCAGCAGCTTAGGCGTGGGGAATGAAAAACTGTTTTTT
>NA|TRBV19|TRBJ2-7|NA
CASSIVRGPGGYEQYF
TGTGCCAGTAGTATTGTCCGGGGGCCTGGTGGCTACGAGCAGTACTTC
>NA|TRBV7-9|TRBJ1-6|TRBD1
CASSLDGTGAYNSPLHF
TGTGCCAGCAGCCTAGATGGGACAGGGGCCTATAATTCACCCCTCCACTTT
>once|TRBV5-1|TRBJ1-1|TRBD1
CASSLTPGGLSTEAFF
TGCGCCAGCAGCTTGACTCCAGGGGGTTTGTCCACTGAAGCTTTCTTT
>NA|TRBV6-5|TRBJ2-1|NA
CASSTGTSYNEQFF
TGTGCCAGCAGTACTGGGACCTCTTACAATGAGCAGTTCTTC
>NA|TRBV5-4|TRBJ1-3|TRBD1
CASSFPGQGQVF
TGTGCCAGCAGCTTCCCGGGACAGGGGCAGGTATTT
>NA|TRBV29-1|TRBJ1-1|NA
CSVEGSTQNTEAFF
TGCAGCGTTGAAGGGTCGACCCAGAACACTGAAGCTTTCTTT
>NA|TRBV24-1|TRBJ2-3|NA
CATSDYRAGKGRTDTQYF
TGTGCCACCAGTGATTATCGGGCAGGGAAAGGGCGGACAGATACGCAGTATTTT
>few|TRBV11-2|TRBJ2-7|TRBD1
CASRSNRGYEQYF
TGTGCCAGCAGATCGAACAGGGGCTACGAGCAGTACTTC
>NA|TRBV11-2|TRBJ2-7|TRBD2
CASSSGGSSYEQYF
TGTGCCAGCAGCTCGGGGGGTAGCTCCTACGAGCAGTACTTC
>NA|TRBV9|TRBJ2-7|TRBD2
CASSPGTSGRANHEQYF
TGTGCCAGCAGCCCTGGGACTAGCGGGAGGGCGAACCACGAGCAGTACTTC
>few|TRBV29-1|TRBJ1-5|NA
CSFQQGLNQPQHF
TGCAGCTTTCAACAGGGACTCAATCAGCCCCAGCATTTT
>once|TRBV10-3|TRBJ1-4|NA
CAIRQGNNEKLFF
TGTGCCATCAGACAGGGCAATAATGAAAAACTGTTTTTT
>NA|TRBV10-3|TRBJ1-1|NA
CAISEGDTLTEAFF
TGTGCCATCAGTGAAGGGGACACCCTAACTGAAGCTTTCTTT
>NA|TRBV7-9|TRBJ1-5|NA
CASSSVNRDSNQPQHF
TGTGCCAGCAGCTCAGTGAATAGGGATAGCAATCAGCCCCAGCATTTT
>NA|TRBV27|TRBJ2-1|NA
CASRPMIEGEQFF
TGTGCCAGCAGGCCTATGATTGAGGGTGAGCAGTTCTTC
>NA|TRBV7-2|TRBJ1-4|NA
CASSLEAPGEKLFF
TGTGCCAGCAGCTTAGAGGCGCCCGGGGAAAAACTGTTTTTT
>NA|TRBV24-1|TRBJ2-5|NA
CATSEGTPKETQYF
TGTGCCACCAGTGAAGGGACACCCAAAGAGACCCAGTACTTC
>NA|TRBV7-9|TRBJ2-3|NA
CASSFPGLTGVDTQYF
TGTGCCAGCAGCTTCCCAGGGTTAACGGGAGTCGATACGCAGTATTTT
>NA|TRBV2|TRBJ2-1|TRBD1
CASSPPRQGAGEQFF
TGTGCCAGCAGTCCCCCGAGACAGGGGGCAGGTGAGCAGTTCTTC
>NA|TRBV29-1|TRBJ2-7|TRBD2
CSVAGLTYEQYF
TGCAGCGTTGCGGGACTAACATACGAGCAGTACTTC
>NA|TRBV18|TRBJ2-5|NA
CASSLLPRGQETQYF
TGTGCCAGCTCATTATTACCCCGAGGGCAAGAGACCCAGTACTTC
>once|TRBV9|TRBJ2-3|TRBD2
CASSVLGAGGDTQYF
TGTGCCAGCAGCGTTCTTGGAGCGGGGGGAGATACGCAGTATTTT
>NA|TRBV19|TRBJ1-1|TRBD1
CASSVSGQGDTEAFF
TGTGCCAGTAGTGTCTCGGGACAGGGGGACACTGAAGCTTTCTTT
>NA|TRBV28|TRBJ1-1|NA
CASSGSVPEAFF
TGTGCCAGCAGTGGGTCGGTTCCTGAAGCTTTCTTT
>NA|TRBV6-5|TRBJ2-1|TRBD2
CASTGTSGYNEQFF
TGTGCCAGCACCGGGACTAGCGGCTACAATGAGCAGTTCTTC
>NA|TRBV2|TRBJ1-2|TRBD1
CASSRQGGYGYTF
TGTGCCAGCAGCCGACAGGGAGGCTATGGCTACACCTTC
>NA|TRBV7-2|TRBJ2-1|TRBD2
CASSGKGTSGYNEQFF
TGTGCCAGCAGCGGAAAAGGGACTAGCGGGTATAATGAGCAGTTCTTC
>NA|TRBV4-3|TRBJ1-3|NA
CASSIGPDSGNTIYF
TGCGCCAGCAGCATAGGGCCGGACAGTGGAAACACCATATATTTT
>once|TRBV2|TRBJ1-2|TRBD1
CASTSGGGQGTYGYTF
TGTGCCAGCACCTCGGGTGGGGGACAGGGGACCTATGGCTACACCTTC
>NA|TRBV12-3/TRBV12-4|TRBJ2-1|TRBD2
CASSLLAGEGEFF
TGTGCCAGCAGTTTGCTAGCGGGAGAGGGGGAGTTCTTC
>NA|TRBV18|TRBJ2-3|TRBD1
CASSHPTGGLDTQYF
TGTGCCAGCTCGCACCCTACAGGGGGCTTAGATACGCAGTATTTT
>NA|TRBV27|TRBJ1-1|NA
CASSLYGRLNTEAFF
TGTGCCAGCAGTTTATACGGCAGGTTGAACACTGAAGCTTTCTTT
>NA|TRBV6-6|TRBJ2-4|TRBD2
CASSYSGGSGNIQYF
TGTGCCAGCAGTTACTCGGGGGGGTCGGGAAACATTCAGTACTTC
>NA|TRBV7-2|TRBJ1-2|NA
CASRGTVYGYTF
TGTGCCAGCAGAGGGACGGTGTATGGCTACACCTTC
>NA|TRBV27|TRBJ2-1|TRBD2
CASSLTSGNEQFF
TGTGCCAGCAGTTTAACTAGCGGGAATGAGCAGTTCTTC
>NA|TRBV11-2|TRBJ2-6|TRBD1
CASSPIRGQGASGANVLTF
TGTGCCAGCAGCCCAATAAGGGGACAGGGGGCCTCTGGGGCCAACGTCCTGACTTTC
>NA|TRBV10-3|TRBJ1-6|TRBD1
CAISTERTGGNSPLHF
TGTGCCATCAGTACGGAAAGGACAGGAGGAAATTCACCCCTCCACTTT
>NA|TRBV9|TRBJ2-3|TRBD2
CASSLGLAGGADTQYF
TGTGCCAGCAGCCTAGGACTAGCTGGGGGGGCAGATACGCAGTATTTT
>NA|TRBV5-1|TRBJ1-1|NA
CASSLGLGNTEAFF
TGCGCCAGCAGCTTGGGTCTCGGGAACACTGAAGCTTTCTTT
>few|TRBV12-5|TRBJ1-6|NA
CASGLHSGTRSSYNSPLHF
TGTGCTAGTGGTTTGCACTCTGGGACGCGAAGCTCCTATAATTCACCCCTCCACTTT
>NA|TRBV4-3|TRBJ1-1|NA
CASSPASSANTEAFF
TGCGCCAGCAGCCCCGCCTCATCTGCGAACACTGAAGCTTTCTTT
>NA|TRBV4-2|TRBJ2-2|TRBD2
CASSQGRSGGNTGELFF
TGTGCCAGCAGCCAAGGGCGAAGCGGGGGAAACACCGGGGAGCTGTTTTTT
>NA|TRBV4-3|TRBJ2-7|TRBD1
CASSHRTGSYEQYF
TGCGCCAGCAGCCACCGGACAGGATCTTACGAGCAGTACTTC
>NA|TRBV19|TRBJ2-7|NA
CASSITARPYEQYF
TGTGCCAGTAGTATCACAGCGCGGCCCTACGAGCAGTACTTC
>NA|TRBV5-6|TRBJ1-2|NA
CASSSFSGYTF
TGTGCCAGCAGCTCATTTTCTGGCTACACCTTC
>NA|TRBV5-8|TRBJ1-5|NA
CASSLDSSNQPQHF
TGTGCCAGCAGCTTGGACAGTAGCAATCAGCCCCAGCATTTT
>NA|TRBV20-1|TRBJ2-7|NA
CSASGAPTTSSYEQYF
TGCAGTGCTAGTGGGGCCCCAACGACGAGCTCCTACGAGCAGTACTTC
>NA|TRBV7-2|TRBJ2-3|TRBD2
CASSLAGGLADTQYF
TGTGCCAGCAGCTTAGCGGGAGGGCTCGCAGATACGCAGTATTTT
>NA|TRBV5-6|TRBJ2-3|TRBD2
CASSSTGLAGADTQYF
TGTGCCAGCAGCTCGACGGGACTAGCGGGAGCAGATACGCAGTATTTT
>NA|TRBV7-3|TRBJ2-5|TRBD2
CASSPMGTSGRAKETQYF
TGTGCCAGCAGCCCCATGGGGACTAGCGGGAGGGCAAAGGAGACCCAGTACTTC
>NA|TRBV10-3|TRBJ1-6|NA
CAISVSQQGLGHSPLHF
TGTGCCATCAGTGTATCCCAACAGGGACTTGGGCATTCACCCCTCCACTTT
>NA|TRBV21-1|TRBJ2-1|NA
CASSLNLLGNEQFF
TGTGCCAGCAGCTTGAATCTGCTAGGCAATGAGCAGTTCTTC
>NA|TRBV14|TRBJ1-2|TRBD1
CASSQDLRGRNYGYTF
TGTGCCAGCAGCCAAGACTTGAGGGGGCGCAACTATGGCTACACCTTC